This T cell receptor (beta chain) was obtained from a study of shared clonotypes between healthy human individuals (dated by TCRdb to about 2020). Regarding the research as a whole: A few men and two women, aged 18 to 49 years, made up the cohort. For each donor, CD4 naive and CD4 memory were each run on three plates, CD8 naive on two plates, and CD8 memory on one plate. Blood TCR repertoires of a handful of healthy adults were deeply sequenced to estimate repertoire size and the extent of clonotype sharing between individuals. To increase sequencing depth and limit assay-specific biases, TCR repertoire library preparation and sequencing were carried out by different laboratories using diverse techniques. Leukapheresis yielded between about 0.8 and 8.9 billion PBMCs per donor.

Using the deep immunoSEQ assay, multiplex PCR amplified TCR CDR3 regions from genomic DNA. Extracted genomic DNA from each cell subset was distributed evenly across all wells of several immunoSEQ 96-well plates, and each plate was treated as a replicate. Each replicate PCR for sorted subsets received around 200 ng genomic DNA, equal to some 32,000 T cell genomes. Purified libraries were quantified with a Qubit 3.0 fluorometer, sized on a Bioanalyzer 2100, and re-quantified with the KAPA Library Quantification kit. Every immunoSEQ 96-well plate was sequenced on a separate single-read 150-cycle Illumina NextSeq 550 flow cell. In the source study's methods: Because the immunoSEQ output held only junctional sequences and lacked quality scores, the filtering could not match the filtering applied to full-length reads. Sequences were annotated with PyIR, a Python wrapper for IgBLAST v1.9, and V/J genes and CDR3 were assigned using IMGT germline references. Reads with weak V/J assignments (E-value above 1e-6), missing CDR3, stop codons, out-of-frame junctions, or ambiguous translated residues were removed. A V3J clonotype was defined by an identical inferred V gene, J gene, and CDR3 amino acid sequence. Percentage overlap between repertoires was calculated by dividing the number of shared unique clonotypes by the size of the smaller repertoire. Repertoire richness was assessed with RTK rarefaction, the Chao1 estimator, and Recon v2.1 estimates of unobserved clonotypes. Generation probabilities were computed with OLGA for all TCRbeta clonotypes obtained by the gDNA method from a handful of donors. In its TCRdb copy, this immuneACCESS table keeps in-frame sequences only and misses some clones. Where compared with another copy, unresolved V genes explain less than half of these, and the others have no known cause. V, J and clone size are those of that table, while D and trimming were read from the DNA. The table for this sample lists under 550,000 clones; 95% to 97% of them were counted only once. Approximately 0.06% of the sample comes from the top ten.

About this clone itself: The target of this receptor is not known. Per-base qualities were not stored, and no clone one base away is much larger.

Overall study results and their limits: Sampling was restricted to blood, and TCR repertoires in tissue are likely to differ from TCR repertoires in blood. Incomplete sequencing was indicated by rarefaction of sorted-subset datasets, despite the large sequencing depth. Pairwise subsampling indicated that sequencing depth was expected to affect the degree of clonotype sharing among donors. Naive subsets generally had larger estimated clonotype richness than memory subsets. Clonotypes shared by all four sorted-subset donors showed higher generation probabilities than non-shared clonotypes. The small number of donors limited the genetic and exposure-history diversity represented. Approximately 5% of naive CD4, 3.5% of naive CD8, 2.3% of memory CD4, and 0.4% of memory CD8 clonotypes were shared across several donors.

Inclusive of the bounding cysteine and phenylalanine, the CDR3 is 13 residues long. Only the CDR3 DNA is retained, 39 bases long and in frame from the first base. A distance of 8 bases separates the germline ends of V and J, which lose 4 bases and 2 bases respectively. The germline V gene specifies SNHLY as CDR1 and FYNNEI as CDR2. The donors were healthy, HIV-negative adults with no recently reported acute infections or vaccinations. Every donor was a Caucasian adult living in Nashville, Tennessee, USA. CD4+ T cells were enriched by magnetic negative selection; naive cells were then positively selected on CD45RA, and the negative fraction formed the memory subset. Blood was obtained by leukapheresis, after which PBMCs were separated by Ficoll-Histopaque density gradient centrifugation and cryopreserved in liquid nitrogen vapor phase. Analytical flow cytometry was used to check the purity and quantity of every magnetically sorted T cell population. From each sorted fraction, genomic DNA was isolated and quantified by UV absorbance on a Nanodrop 2000c.

The chain uses TRBV2 and TRBJ2-5; the D segment is perhaps TRBD1 or TRBD2, each sharing 5 matched bases. Input material: naive CD4+ T cells sorted from blood. What the cell subset or site label conveys for this sample: CD45RA+ positively selected. The sequence was obtained from a young woman in good health. The sequenced DNA is TGTGCCAGCAGTGGGGGACGGCAAGAGACCCAGTACTTC. This translates into CASSGGRQETQYF.